These T cell receptor beta chains were read from a single sample in a study of T cells in localized non-small cell lung cancer. Some clones are missing from TCRdb's copy, which holds only in-frame ones; the method was immunoSEQ multiplex PCR. The sample contains around 140,000 clones, around 92% of which appear only once. The sequencing here drew on peripheral blood, taken before any cancer treatment. These receptors were taken from a female donor older than 55 with stage I lung adenocarcinoma. CDR3s include the opening cysteine and the closing phenylalanine or tryptophan. Each record gives: D gene, J gene, V gene, CDR3 length, CDR3 protein, CDR3 DNA. D genes are given only for firm matches.

>TRBD2|TRBJ2-5|TRBV11-2|15
CASSSVWAGEETQYF
TGTGCCAGCAGCTCCGTGTGGGCGGGGGAGGAGACCCAGTACTTC
>-|TRBJ1-2|TRBV2|12
CAGLTSNYGYTF
TGTGCCGGCCTTACAAGTAACTATGGCTACACCTTC
>-|TRBJ1-5|TRBV5-4|14
CASSLGRNNQPQHF
TGTGCCAGCAGCTTAGGACGGAACAATCAGCCCCAGCATTTT
>-|TRBJ2-7|TRBV15|13
CATSLGRAYEQYF
TGTGCCACCAGCCTGGGCAGGGCCTACGAGCAGTACTTC
>TRBD2|TRBJ2-1|TRBV30|15
CAWSVLVAGGTEQFF
TGTGCCTGGAGTGTACTGGTAGCGGGAGGGACTGAGCAGTTCTTC
>-|TRBJ2-5|TRBV7-8|18
CASSLSPKTGPTQETQYF
TGTGCCAGCAGCTTAAGCCCTAAGACAGGACCCACTCAAGAGACCCAGTACTTC
>TRBD2|TRBJ2-7|TRBV10-3|17
CAIKRTSGRPPEGEQYF
TGTGCCATCAAAAGGACTAGCGGGAGGCCCCCCGAGGGCGAGCAGTACTTC
>TRBD1|TRBJ1-5|TRBV27|14
CASSSGQANQPQHF
TGTGCCAGCAGTTCAGGACAGGCAAATCAGCCCCAGCATTTT
>-|TRBJ1-2|TRBV6-5|13
CASSYSTGQGYTF
TGTGCCAGCAGTTACTCGACCGGGCAAGGCTACACCTTC
>-|TRBJ2-1|TRBV5-8|15
CASSSRQGSYNEQFF
TGTGCCAGCAGCTCGAGGCAGGGGTCCTACAATGAGCAGTTCTTC
>TRBD1|TRBJ2-7|TRBV7-2|13
CASSLNRGYEQYF
TGTGCCAGCAGCTTAAACAGGGGGTACGAGCAGTACTTC
>TRBD2|TRBJ2-1|TRBV7-2|12
CASSLVGLAQFF
TGTGCCAGCAGCTTAGTGGGACTAGCTCAATTCTTC
>TRBD1|TRBJ2-7|TRBV27|15
CASSLSGQGWSEQYF
TGTGCCAGCAGTTTATCGGGACAGGGATGGAGCGAGCAGTACTTC
>TRBD2|TRBJ2-2|TRBV7-3|16
CASSNTGSGSAGELFF
TGTGCCAGCAGCAACACGGGTAGCGGGAGCGCCGGGGAGCTGTTTTTT
>TRBD1|TRBJ2-7|TRBV11-2|15
CASTPLGQGPYEQYF
TGTGCCAGCACCCCCCTCGGACAGGGCCCTTACGAGCAGTACTTC